This T cell receptor (beta chain) is drawn from a study of control samples from healthy donors and cancer patients. The protocol was immunoSEQ multiplex PCR, while the TCRdb copy is restricted to in-frame clones and leaves out a portion. The table records about 160,000 clones, roughly 95% of them present only once. Deletions cut 2 bases from V and 7 bases from J, with 18 bases between. Germline V CDR1 and CDR2: SNHLY, FYNNEI. This CDR3 is 16 amino acids long. The chain recombines TRBV2 with TRBJ1-5; D not resolved. Input material: blood. This TCR came from a woman between 25 and 40 years old in good health. The CDR3 coding sequence is TGTGCCAGCAGTGAAAGGTCGGGAGTTATTATCCAGCCCCAGCATTTT. Translating it yields CASSERSGVIIQPQHF.